This entry describes one T cell receptor beta chain. Its antigen is currently unknown. This CDR3 is built from 15 residues. The germline V gene encodes CDR1 MNHEY and CDR2 SVGAGI. V lost 10 bases to trimming and J lost 0 bases; unmatched junction nucleotides: 7. Primers for the PCR totalled 60 Vbeta and 13 Jbeta. Profiled with immunoSEQ multiplex PCR; TCRdb holds only in-frame clones, not every one. The sample table includes 130,000 or so clones. The data were taken from a study of cytomegalovirus exposure and HLA in healthy donors. Study-wide results and caveats: Serostatus for CMV was the only available immune exposure information. Earlier analysis yielded a pattern in which most TCR beta V segments were productive about 90% or about 30% of the time. What a later analysis showed was that several of the most significant clusters appeared linked to common viral pathogens. For presence/absence analyses, sequencing depth was assumed to be roughly uniform across donors.

Source material: PBMCs. The origin of this receptor is a woman aged 55 to 70 in good health and CMV-seronegative. The chain couples TRBV6-5 to TRBJ2-1; 9 bases are shared with TRBD2. In DNA form, the CDR3 reads TGTGCCACCTCCTTTAGCGGGAGCTCCTACAATGAGCAGTTCTTC. This encodes CATSFSGSSYNEQFF.